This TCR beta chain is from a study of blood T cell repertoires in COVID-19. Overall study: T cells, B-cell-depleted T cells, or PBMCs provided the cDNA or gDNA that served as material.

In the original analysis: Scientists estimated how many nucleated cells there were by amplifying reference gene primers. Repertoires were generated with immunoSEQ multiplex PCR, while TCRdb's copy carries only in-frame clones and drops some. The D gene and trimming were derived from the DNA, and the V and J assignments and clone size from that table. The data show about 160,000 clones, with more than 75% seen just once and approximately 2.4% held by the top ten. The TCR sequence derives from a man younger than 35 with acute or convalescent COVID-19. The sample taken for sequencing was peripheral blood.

The CDR3 loop is CASSPRQIMNTEAFF. The DNA for the CDR3 is TGTGCCAGCTCACCAAGACAGATAATGAACACTGAAGCTTTCTTT. V and J are TRBV18 and TRBJ1-1, with a tentative D call TRBD1 (5 bases). The length of the CDR3 is 15 residues. Between the trimmed V and J ends, which lost 2 bases and 0 bases, there was a span of 10 bases. CDR1 and CDR2 (germline): KGHSH, LQKENI.